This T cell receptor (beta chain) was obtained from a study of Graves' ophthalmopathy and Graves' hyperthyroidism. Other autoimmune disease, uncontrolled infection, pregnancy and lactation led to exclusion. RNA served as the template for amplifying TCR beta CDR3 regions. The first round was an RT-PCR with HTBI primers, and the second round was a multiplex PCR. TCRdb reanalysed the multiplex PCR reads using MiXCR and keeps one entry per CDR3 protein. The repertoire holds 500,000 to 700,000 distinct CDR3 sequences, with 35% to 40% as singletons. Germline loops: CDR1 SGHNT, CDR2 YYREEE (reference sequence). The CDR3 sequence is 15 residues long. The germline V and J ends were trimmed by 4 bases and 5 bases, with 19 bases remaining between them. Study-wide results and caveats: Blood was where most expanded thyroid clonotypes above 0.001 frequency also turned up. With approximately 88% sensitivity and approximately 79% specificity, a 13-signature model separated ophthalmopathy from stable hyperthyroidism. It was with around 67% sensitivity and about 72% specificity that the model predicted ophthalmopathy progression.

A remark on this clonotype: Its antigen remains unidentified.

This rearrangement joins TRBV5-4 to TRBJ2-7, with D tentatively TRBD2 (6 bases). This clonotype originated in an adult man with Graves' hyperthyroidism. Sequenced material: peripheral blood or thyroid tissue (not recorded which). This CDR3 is CASSVGLTGFHEQYF. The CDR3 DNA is TGTGCCAGCAGCGTCGGACTAACGGGGTTTCACGAGCAGTACTTC.